This T cell receptor beta chain derives from a study of OX40 agonist ivuxolimab in advanced cancers. Generated by immunoSEQ multiplex PCR, the TCRdb table keeps only in-frame clones and is missing some. The sample records 98,000 or so clones, around 90% being singletons. This clone was detected only a few times. V lost 1 base and J lost 1; bases outside the gene matches: 6. This CDR3 comprises 16 residues. In germline, CDR1 is SGDLS, CDR2 YYNGEE. The genes are TRBV9 and TRBJ1-2, with 8 nucleotides matching TRBD1. The TCR originated in an adult with an advanced solid tumor such as melanoma, head and neck, liver or kidney cancer. The sample was CD4+ or CD8+ T cells sorted from blood, taken in a trial of the OX40 agonist ivuxolimab. CDR3 nucleotides: TGTGCCAGCAGCGTAACCCAAGGACAGGGTAACTATGGCTACACCTTC. This sequence encodes CASSVTQGQGNYGYTF.